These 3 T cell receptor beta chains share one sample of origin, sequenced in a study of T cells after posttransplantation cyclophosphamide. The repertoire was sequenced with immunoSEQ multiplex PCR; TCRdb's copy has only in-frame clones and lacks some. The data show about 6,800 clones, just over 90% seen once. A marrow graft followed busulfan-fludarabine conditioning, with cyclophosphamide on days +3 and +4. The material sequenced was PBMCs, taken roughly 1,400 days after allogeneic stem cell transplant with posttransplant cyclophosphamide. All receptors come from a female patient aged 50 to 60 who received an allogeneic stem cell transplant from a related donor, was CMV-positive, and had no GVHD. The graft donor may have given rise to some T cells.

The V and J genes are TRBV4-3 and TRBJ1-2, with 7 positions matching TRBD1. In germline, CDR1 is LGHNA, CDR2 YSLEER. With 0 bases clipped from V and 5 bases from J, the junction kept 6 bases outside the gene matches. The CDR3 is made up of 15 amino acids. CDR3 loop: CASSQEATGWYGYTF. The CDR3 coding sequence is TGCGCCAGCAGCCAAGAAGCGACAGGGTGGTATGGCTACACCTTC.

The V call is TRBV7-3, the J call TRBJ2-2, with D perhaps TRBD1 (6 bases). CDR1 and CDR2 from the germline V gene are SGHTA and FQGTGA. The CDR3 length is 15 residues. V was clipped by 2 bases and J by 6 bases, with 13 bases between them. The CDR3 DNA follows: TGTGCCAGCAGCTTAGAGGGACATGGCGCCGGGGAGCTGTTTTTT. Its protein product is CASSLEGHGAGELFF.

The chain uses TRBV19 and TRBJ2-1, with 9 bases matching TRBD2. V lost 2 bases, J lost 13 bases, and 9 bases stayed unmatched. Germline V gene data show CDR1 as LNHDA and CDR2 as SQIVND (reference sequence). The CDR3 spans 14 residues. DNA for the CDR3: TGTGCCAGTAGTATACTCGGGGCTAGCGGGATTCAGTTCTTC. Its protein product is CASSILGASGIQFF.